This TCR beta chain was captured by sequencing in a study of cytomegalovirus exposure and HLA in healthy donors. Per germline, CDR1 SGHRS and CDR2 YFSETQ. This CDR3 spans 16 amino acids. V shed 5 bases, J shed 4 bases, and the junction held 9 bases outside the gene matches. The primer mix had 60 Vbeta and 13 Jbeta primers. Generated by immunoSEQ multiplex PCR, the TCRdb table keeps only in-frame clones and is missing some. The sample comprises more than 130,000 clones, 60% to 80% of which are singletons, and 4.5% to 6.5% rests with the top ten. The material sequenced was PBMCs. The chain links TRBV5-1 to TRBJ2-1; 10 positions match TRBD2. The source of this sequence is a male donor in good health and CMV-seronegative. This chain's CDR3 is CASSIQTSGLYNEQFF. CDR3 in DNA: TGCGCCAGCAGTATCCAGACTAGCGGGCTGTACAATGAGCAGTTCTTC.